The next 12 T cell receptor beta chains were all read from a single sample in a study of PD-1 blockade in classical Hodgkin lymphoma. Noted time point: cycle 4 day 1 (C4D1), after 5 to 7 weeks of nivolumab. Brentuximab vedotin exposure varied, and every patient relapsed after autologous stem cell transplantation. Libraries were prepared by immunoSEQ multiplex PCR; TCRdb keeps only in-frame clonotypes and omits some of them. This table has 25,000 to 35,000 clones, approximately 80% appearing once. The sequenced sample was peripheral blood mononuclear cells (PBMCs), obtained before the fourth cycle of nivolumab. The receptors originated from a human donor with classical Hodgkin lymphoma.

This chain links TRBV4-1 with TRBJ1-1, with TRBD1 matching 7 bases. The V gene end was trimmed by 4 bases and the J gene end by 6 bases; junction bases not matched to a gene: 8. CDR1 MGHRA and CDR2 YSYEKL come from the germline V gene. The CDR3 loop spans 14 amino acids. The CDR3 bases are TGCGCCAGCAGCCTATATTACAGGGGATCTGAAGCTTTCTTT. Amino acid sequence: CASSLYYRGSEAFF.

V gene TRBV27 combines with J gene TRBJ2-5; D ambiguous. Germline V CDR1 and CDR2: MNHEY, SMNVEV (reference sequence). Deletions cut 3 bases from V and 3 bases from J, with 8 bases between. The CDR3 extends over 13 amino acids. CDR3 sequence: CASSFGRKETQYF. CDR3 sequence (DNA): TGTGCCAGCAGTTTTGGGCGCAAAGAGACCCAGTACTTC.

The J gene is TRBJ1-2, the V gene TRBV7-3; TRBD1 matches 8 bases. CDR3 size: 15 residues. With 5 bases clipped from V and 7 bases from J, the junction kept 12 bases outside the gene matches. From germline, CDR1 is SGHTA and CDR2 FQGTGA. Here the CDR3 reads CASSPSPGGYIGYTF. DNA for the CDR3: TGTGCCAGCAGCCCCTCTCCAGGGGGCTATATTGGCTACACCTTC.

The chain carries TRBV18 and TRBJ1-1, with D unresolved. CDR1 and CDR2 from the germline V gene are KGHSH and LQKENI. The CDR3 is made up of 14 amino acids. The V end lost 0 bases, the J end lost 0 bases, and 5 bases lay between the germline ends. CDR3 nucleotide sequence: TGTGCCAGCTCACCACCAAGCATGAACACTGAAGCTTTCTTT. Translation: CASSPPSMNTEAFF.

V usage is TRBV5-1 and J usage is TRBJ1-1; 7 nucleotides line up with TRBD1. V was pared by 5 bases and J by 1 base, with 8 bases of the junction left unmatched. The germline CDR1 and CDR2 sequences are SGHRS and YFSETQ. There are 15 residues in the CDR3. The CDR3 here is CASRETTGANTEAFF. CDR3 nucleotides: TGCGCCAGCAGGGAGACTACAGGGGCGAACACTGAAGCTTTCTTT. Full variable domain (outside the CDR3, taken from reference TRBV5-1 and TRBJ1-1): KAGVTQTPRYLIKTRGQQVTLSCSPISGHRSVSWYQQTPGQGLQFLFEYFSETQRNKGNFPGRFSGRQFSNSRSEMNVSTLELGDSALYLCASRETTGANTEAFFGQGTRLTVV.

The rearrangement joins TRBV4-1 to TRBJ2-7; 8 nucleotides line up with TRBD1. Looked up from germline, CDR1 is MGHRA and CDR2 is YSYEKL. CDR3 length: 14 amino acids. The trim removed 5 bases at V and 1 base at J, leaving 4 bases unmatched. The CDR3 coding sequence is TGCGCCAGCAGCGGACAGGGACTTTCCTACGAGCAGTACTTC. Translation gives CASSGQGLSYEQYF.

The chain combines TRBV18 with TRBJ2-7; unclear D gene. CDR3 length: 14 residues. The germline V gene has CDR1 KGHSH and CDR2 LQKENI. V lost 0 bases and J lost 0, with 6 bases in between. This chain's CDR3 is CASSPPASSYEQYF. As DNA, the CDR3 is TGTGCCAGCTCACCACCGGCCAGCTCCTACGAGCAGTACTTC.

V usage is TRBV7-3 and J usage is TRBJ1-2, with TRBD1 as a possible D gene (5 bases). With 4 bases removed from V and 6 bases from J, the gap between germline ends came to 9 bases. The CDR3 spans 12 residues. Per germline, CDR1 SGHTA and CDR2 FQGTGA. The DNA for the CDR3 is TGTGCCAGCAGCTCGGGGACTAATGGCTACACCTTC. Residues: CASSSGTNGYTF.

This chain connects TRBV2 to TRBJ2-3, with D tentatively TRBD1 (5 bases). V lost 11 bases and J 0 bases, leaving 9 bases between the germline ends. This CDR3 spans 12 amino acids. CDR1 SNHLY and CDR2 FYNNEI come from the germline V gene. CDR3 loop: CASGRSTDTQYF. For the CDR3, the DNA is TGTGCCTCAGGGCGGAGCACAGATACGCAGTATTTT.

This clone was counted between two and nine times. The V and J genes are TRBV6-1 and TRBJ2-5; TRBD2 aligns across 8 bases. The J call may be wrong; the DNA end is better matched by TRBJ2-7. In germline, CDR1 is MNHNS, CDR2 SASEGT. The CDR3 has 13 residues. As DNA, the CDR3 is TGTGCCAGCAGTGCCGGGGGGGGCTACGAGCAGTACTTC. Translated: CASSAGGGYEQYF.

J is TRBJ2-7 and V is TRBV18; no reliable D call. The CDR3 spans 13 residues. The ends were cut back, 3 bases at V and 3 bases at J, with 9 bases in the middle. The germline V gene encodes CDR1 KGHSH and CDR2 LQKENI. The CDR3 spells CASSPPTYYEQYF. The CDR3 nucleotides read TGTGCCAGCTCACCTCCGACTTACTACGAGCAGTACTTC.

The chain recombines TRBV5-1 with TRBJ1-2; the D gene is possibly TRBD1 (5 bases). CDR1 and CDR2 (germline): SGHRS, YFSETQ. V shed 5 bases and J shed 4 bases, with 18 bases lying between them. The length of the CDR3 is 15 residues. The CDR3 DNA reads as TGCGCCAGCAGACCAAACACGGGACTGACCTATGGCTACACCTTC. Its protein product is CASRPNTGLTYGYTF.